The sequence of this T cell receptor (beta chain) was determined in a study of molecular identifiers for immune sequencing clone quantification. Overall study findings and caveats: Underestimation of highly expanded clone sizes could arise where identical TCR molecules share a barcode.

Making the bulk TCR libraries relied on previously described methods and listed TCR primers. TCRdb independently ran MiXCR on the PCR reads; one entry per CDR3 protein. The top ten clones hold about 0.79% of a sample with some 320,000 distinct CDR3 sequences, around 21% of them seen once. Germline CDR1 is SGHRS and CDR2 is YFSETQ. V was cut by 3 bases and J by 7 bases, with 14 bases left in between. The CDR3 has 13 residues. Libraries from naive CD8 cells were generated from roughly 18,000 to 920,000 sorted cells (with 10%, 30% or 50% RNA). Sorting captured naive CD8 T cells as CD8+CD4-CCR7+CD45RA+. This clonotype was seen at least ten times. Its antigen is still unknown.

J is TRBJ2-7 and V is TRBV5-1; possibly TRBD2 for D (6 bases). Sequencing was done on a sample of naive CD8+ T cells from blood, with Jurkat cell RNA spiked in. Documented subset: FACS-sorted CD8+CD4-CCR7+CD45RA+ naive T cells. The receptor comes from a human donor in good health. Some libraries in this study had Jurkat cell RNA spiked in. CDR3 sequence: CASSSGTAREQYF. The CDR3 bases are TGCGCCAGCAGCTCCGGGACTGCAAGGGAGCAGTACTTC.